The 27 T cell receptor beta chains below come from one sample, sequenced in a study of early T cells in non-severe SARS-CoV-2 infection. TCRdb analysed the 5' RACE reads with MiXCR anew, one entry per CDR3 protein. The data hold some 50,000 distinct CDR3 sequences, with approximately 10% observed a single time. Specimen: whole blood, collected at baseline. The receptors originated from an adult who was a healthcare worker with PCR-confirmed SARS-CoV-2 infection or an uninfected control (not recorded which).

This chain links TRBV20-1 with TRBJ2-1, with D possibly TRBD1 on 6 matching bases. The ends were cut back, 0 bases at V and 4 bases at J, with 22 bases in the middle. The CDR3 runs 18 residues. Per germline, CDR1 DFQATT and CDR2 SNEGSKA (reference sequence). The CDR3 bases are TGCAGTGCTAGAGATCAGGGGAGCCCCGAAAAAAGATACAATGAGCAGTTCTTC. Amino acid sequence: CSARDQGSPEKRYNEQFF.

The CDR3 bases are TGCGCCAGCAGCTTGGACCTAGCGGGGGGAGTAGATACGCAGTATTTT. This codes for CASSLDLAGGVDTQYF. The chain recombines TRBV5-1 with TRBJ2-3; 11 bases fit TRBD2. After removal of 0 bases from V and 5 bases from J, the junction contained 5 bases not matched to a gene. The germline gives CDR1 SGHRS, CDR2 YFSETQ. The CDR3 has 16 amino acids.

The genes are TRBV3-1 and TRBJ2-2; TRBD1 might be the D (5 bases). This CDR3 is 17 amino acids long. Germline V gene data show CDR1 as LGHDT and CDR2 as YNNKEL (reference sequence). Trimming removed 0 bases from V and 0 bases from J, with 11 bases in between. CDR3 region: CASSQDGWTTNTGELFF. The CDR3 DNA reads as TGTGCCAGCAGCCAAGATGGGTGGACAACGAACACCGGGGAGCTGTTTTTT.

V gene TRBV7-6 combines with J gene TRBJ2-7, with D perhaps matching TRBD2 (7 bases). The CDR3 is 15 residues long. CDR1 is SGHVS and CDR2 is FNYEAQ in the germline V gene. V was shortened by 8 bases and J by 7 bases, with 24 bases between the two germline ends. CDR3 nucleotide sequence: TGTGCCAGCGGTCCTGAGAGAGGGGGGGTTGGGGAGCAGTACTTC. This translates into CASGPERGGVGEQYF. Together with reference TRBV7-6 and TRBJ2-7, the CDR3 gives the full variable domain: GAGVSQSPRYKVTKRGQDVALRCDPISGHVSLYWYRQALGQGPEFLTYFNYEAQQDKSGLPNDRFSAERPEGSISTLTIQRTEQRDSAMYRCASGPERGGVGEQYFGPGTRLTVT.

This clonotype was picked up a small number of times. The chain couples TRBV18 to TRBJ1-5, with 8 bases fitting TRBD1. Germline V lookup: CDR1 KGHSH, CDR2 LQKENI. Trimming took 3 bases from V and 4 from J; bases not matched to a gene: 5. The CDR3 has 15 residues. CDR3 coding DNA: TGTGCCAGCTCACCCCGTGGACAGGGAAATCAGCCCCAGCATTTT. Translating gives CASSPRGQGNQPQHF.

This clonotype came up a few times. The V call is TRBV7-9, the J call TRBJ1-5, with D maybe TRBD1 (5 bases). The V and J ends lost 7 bases and 0 bases respectively, with 10 bases between them. The germline gives CDR1 SEHNR, CDR2 FQNEAQ (reference sequence). This CDR3 spans 14 amino acids. CDR3 coding DNA: TGTGCCAGCACCTGGGGGTATAGCAATCAGCCCCAGCATTTT. Translated, it gives CASTWGYSNQPQHF.

This clonotype was seen repeatedly, ten times or more. The rearrangement joins TRBV5-8 to TRBJ2-3; TRBD2 matches at 12 bases. Germline V lookup: CDR1 SGHTS, CDR2 YDEGEE. V gave up 2 bases and J gave up 3 bases; unmatched junction bases: 16. This CDR3 spans 20 amino acids. CDR3 bases: TGTGCCAGCAGCTTCCCCCTCGGGGCTAGCGGGAGGGCCATAACAGATACGCAGTATTTT. Residues: CASSFPLGASGRAITDTQYF.

This sequence joins TRBV20-1 and TRBJ2-3; 8 bases are a match to TRBD2. This CDR3 has 15 amino acids. V trimming: 3 bases; J trimming: 6 bases; junction bases outside the gene matches: 11. Germline assignment: CDR1 DFQATT and CDR2 SNEGSKA (reference sequence). In DNA form, the CDR3 reads TGCAGTGCTAGCCGACAGGCGGGGGGAGGGGATACGCAGTATTTT. As protein: CSASRQAGGGDTQYF.

V gene TRBV9 combines with J gene TRBJ2-3; 7 nucleotides agree with TRBD2. This CDR3 has 17 amino acids. J gave up 1 base and V 4 bases, and 12 bases lay outside the gene matches. Germline assignment: CDR1 SGDLS and CDR2 YYNGEE. The CDR3 is CASSRSGELAGTDTQYF. The CDR3 bases are TGTGCCAGCAGCAGGAGCGGGGAGCTAGCCGGCACAGATACGCAGTATTTT.

This clonotype was observed a handful of times. The V call is TRBV4-2, the J call TRBJ2-3; 10 bases line up with TRBD2. V was clipped by 2 bases and J by 2 bases; unmatched bases: 10. This CDR3 is 18 amino acids long. The germline CDR1 and CDR2 sequences are LGHNA and YNFKEQ. The CDR3 DNA reads TGTGCCAGCAGCCAAAGGAGTGGGCTAGCGGGGGCCACAGATACGCAGTATTTT. It specifies CASSQRSGLAGATDTQYF.

Only a few counts were recorded for this clonotype. This chain joins TRBV7-9 and TRBJ2-3; D might be TRBD1 or TRBD2, each matching 5 bases. CDR1 SEHNR and CDR2 FQNEAQ come from the germline V gene (reference sequence). The CDR3 extends over 15 amino acids. Between the trimmed V and J ends, which lost 1 base and 0 bases, there was a span of 8 bases. The CDR3 reads CASSLGGFSTDTQYF. CDR3 nucleotides: TGTGCCAGCAGCTTAGGGGGGTTCAGCACAGATACGCAGTATTTT.

This clonotype came up many times. This sequence joins TRBV11-2 and TRBJ2-2, with a possible D match to TRBD1 (6 bases). The CDR3 is 15 amino acids. Trimming cost V 5 bases and J 7 bases, with 17 bases left between them. From germline, CDR1 is SGHAT and CDR2 FQNNGV. In DNA form, the CDR3 reads TGTGCCAGCAGCCTCAAAGTTCGGGACAACGGGGAGCTGTTTTTT. Encoded protein: CASSLKVRDNGELFF. Full variable domain (missing parts from reference TRBV11-2 and TRBJ2-2): EAGVAQSPRYKIIEKRQSVAFWCNPISGHATLYWYQQILGQGPKLLIQFQNNGVVDDSQLPKDRFSAERLKGVDSTLKIQPAKLEDSAVYLCASSLKVRDNGELFFGEGSRLTVL.

In this sample, this clonotype turned up a few times. This chain joins TRBV13 and TRBJ2-1, with D perhaps assigned TRBD1 or TRBD2 (5 bases each). This CDR3 is 15 amino acids long. V gave up 3 bases and J gave up 9 bases, with 18 bases separating them. Per germline, CDR1 PRHDT and CDR2 FYEKMQ (reference sequence). The CDR3 coding sequence is TGTGCCAGCAGCTTGGTTTCAGAGGGGAATTCTGAGCAGTTCTTC. It specifies CASSLVSEGNSEQFF.

The table lists this clonotype with many counts. The rearrangement joins TRBV28 to TRBJ1-1; TRBD1 aligns across 7 bases. The CDR3 runs to 15 residues. J gave up 1 base and V 5 bases, and 7 bases lay outside the gene matches. The germline V gene has CDR1 MDHEN and CDR2 SYDVKM. The CDR3 coding sequence is TGTGCCAGCAGTCCCATAGACAGGGAGAACACTGAAGCTTTCTTT. Protein: CASSPIDRENTEAFF.

This clonotype was detected many times. The chain combines TRBV7-9 with TRBJ2-1, with no clear D. CDR1 is SEHNR, CDR2 FQNEAQ, per germline (reference sequence). Trimming pared 1 base from V and 6 bases from J, leaving 13 bases between. The CDR3 has 15 amino acids. In DNA, the CDR3 is TGTGCCAGCAGCTTAGAGGTTTACGATGCCAATGAGCAGTTCTTC. The encoded protein is CASSLEVYDANEQFF.

The V and J genes are TRBV20-1 and TRBJ1-1; TRBD1 matches 7 bases. The junction had 8 bases not matched to a gene; V was cut back by 3 bases and J by 10 bases. The germline V gene encodes CDR1 DFQATT and CDR2 SNEGSKA (reference sequence). The CDR3 is made up of 12 amino acids. For the CDR3, the DNA is TGCAGTGCTAGGCAAGAGGGGGCGACAGCTTTCTTT. This sequence encodes CSARQEGATAFF.

The chain links TRBV27 to TRBJ2-1, with TRBD2 matching over 9 bases. With V trimmed by 5 bases and J by 2 bases, 1 base remained unmatched. The CDR3 has 14 residues. CDR1 and CDR2 from the germline V gene are MNHEY and SMNVEV (reference sequence). The CDR3 is CASSPSGAYNEQFF. CDR3 nucleotides: TGTGCCAGCAGTCCTAGCGGGGCCTACAATGAGCAGTTCTTC.

V is TRBV21-1 and J is TRBJ2-5; the listed D gene, TRBD1, was not tested against the DNA. TRBV21-1 is marked as a pseudogene. The CDR3 totals 11 residues. For the CDR3, the DNA is TGTGCCAGCAGCAAGGGGGGACACCCGTACTTC. Amino acid sequence: CASSKGGHPYF.

This clonotype was detected a few times. CDR3 amino acids: CASSMRGRLGEQYF. The CDR3 DNA is TGTGCCAGTAGTATGCGGGGGAGGCTTGGAGAGCAGTACTTC. The chain has TRBV19 and TRBJ2-7, with 7 positions matching TRBD2. Per the germline V gene, CDR1 is LNHDA and CDR2 is SQIVND (reference sequence). The J segment lost 7 bases and the V segment lost 3 bases, leaving 9 bases of the junction unmatched. The CDR3 contains 14 residues. The full variable domain, rest sourced from reference TRBV19 and TRBJ2-7, is DGGITQSPKYLFRKEGQNVTLSCEQNLNHDAMYWYRQDPGQGLRLIYYSQIVNDFQKGDIAEGYSVSREKKESFPLTVTSAQKNPTAFYLCASSMRGRLGEQYFGPGTRLTVT.

There are many counts of this clonotype. The chain recombines TRBV20-1 with TRBJ2-1; the match to TRBD2 covers 10 bases. From germline, CDR1 is DFQATT and CDR2 SNEGSKA (reference sequence). This CDR3 comprises 13 residues. The V and J ends lost 8 bases and 6 bases, in that order; junction bases with no gene match: 7. The CDR3 nucleotides are TGCAGTACCCTAGCGGGGGAAGCCAATGAGCAGTTCTTC. This sequence encodes CSTLAGEANEQFF.

This rearrangement joins TRBV29-1 to TRBJ2-5, with TRBD2 matching 9 bases. CDR1 SQVTM and CDR2 ANQGSEA come from the germline V gene. The CDR3 sequence is 15 residues long. The V gene end was trimmed by 4 bases and the J gene end by 1 base; junction bases not matched to a gene: 7. CDR3 protein: CSVALAGTLQETQYF. The CDR3 DNA reads as TGCAGCGTTGCCCTAGCGGGGACCCTCCAAGAGACCCAGTACTTC.

The CDR3 nucleotides read TGTGCCAGCAGCCTTTTAATACCGGACAGGGTGTATGGCTACACCTTC. It encodes CASSLLIPDRVYGYTF. This chain joins TRBV11-2 and TRBJ1-2, with TRBD1 matching over 8 bases. With 5 bases clipped from V and 5 bases from J, the junction kept 13 bases outside the gene matches. This CDR3 comprises 16 residues. Germline V gene data show CDR1 as SGHAT and CDR2 as FQNNGV. The whole variable domain, filled in from reference TRBV11-2 and TRBJ1-2, reads EAGVAQSPRYKIIEKRQSVAFWCNPISGHATLYWYQQILGQGPKLLIQFQNNGVVDDSQLPKDRFSAERLKGVDSTLKIQPAKLEDSAVYLCASSLLIPDRVYGYTFGSGTRLTVV.

This clonotype was seen a few times. The chain combines TRBV12-3 or TRBV12-4 with TRBJ2-3; weak D call: TRBD2 (6 bases). Between the trimmed V and J ends, which lost 5 bases and 4 bases, there was a span of 13 bases. This CDR3 contains 14 residues. The CDR3 DNA follows: TGTGCCAGCAGTGCCCGGAGGGTCCCAGATACGCAGTATTTT. Protein sequence: CASSARRVPDTQYF.

This clonotype has a handful of counts. V and J are TRBV2 and TRBJ2-3, with D perhaps being TRBD1 or TRBD2 (5 bases each). Between the trimmed V and J ends, which lost 7 bases and 3 bases, there was a span of 17 bases. The CDR3 length is 15 residues. From germline, CDR1 is SNHLY and CDR2 FYNNEI. This CDR3 reads CASTPRDPRTDTQYF. For the CDR3, the DNA is TGTGCCAGCACCCCCCGGGACCCCCGGACAGATACGCAGTATTTT.

This clonotype has a handful of counts. For the CDR3, the DNA is TGTGCCAGCAGCTTATGGACTAGCCTTGGGACAGATACGCAGTATTTT. As protein: CASSLWTSLGTDTQYF. The chain carries TRBV11-2 and TRBJ2-3; 8 nucleotides line up with TRBD2. V shed 2 bases and J 3 bases; nucleotides not matched to a gene: 7. The CDR3 has 16 residues. Germline CDR1 SGHAT, CDR2 FQNNGV.

V gene TRBV6-1 combines with J gene TRBJ2-3; 9 bases align to TRBD2. CDR3 length: 16 residues. V dropped 5 bases and J dropped 0; count of bases not matched to a gene: 6. Germline V gene lookup returns CDR1 MNHNS and CDR2 SASEGT. The CDR3 is CASSPTGTSSTDTQYF. CDR3 nucleotide sequence: TGTGCCAGCAGTCCGACCGGGACTAGCAGCACAGATACGCAGTATTTT.

This clonotype occurred many times. The chain recombines TRBV20-1 with TRBJ2-3; D not certain. CDR1 is DFQATT, CDR2 SNEGSKA, per germline (reference sequence). V lost 0 bases, J lost 1 base, and 11 bases lay in between. The CDR3 length is 15 residues. CDR3 sequence reads: CSARDYSKGTDTQYF. In DNA form, the CDR3 reads TGCAGTGCTAGAGATTATAGCAAGGGCACAGATACGCAGTATTTT.